This T cell receptor beta chain is drawn from a study of monozygotic twins with inflammatory bowel disease. Study results and limitations: No difference in repertoire similarity was seen between concordant and discordant twins, possibly because power was limited. Fewer shared clonotypes with others were found in IBD patients than in healthy twins, especially with disease activity. Distinguishing T cell subtypes was not possible.

As regards this clonotype: Its target is not known.

Starting material for each TCR library was 3,000 to 3,500 ng of total RNA. Reanalyzing the 5' RACE reads, TCRdb keeps one entry per CDR3 protein, without DNA. Its table lists 400,000 to 500,000 distinct CDR3 sequences. The receptor was derived from a human donor with ulcerative colitis or Crohn's disease, or a healthy co-twin of an affected twin (not recorded which). The sequenced material came from blood.

This CDR3 reads CAGGTYQETQYF. V gene TRBV5-4 combines with J gene TRBJ2-5; TCRdb outputs TRBD1, but without DNA this stays unchecked. From germline, CDR1 is SGHNT and CDR2 YYREEE (reference sequence). There are 12 residues in the CDR3.